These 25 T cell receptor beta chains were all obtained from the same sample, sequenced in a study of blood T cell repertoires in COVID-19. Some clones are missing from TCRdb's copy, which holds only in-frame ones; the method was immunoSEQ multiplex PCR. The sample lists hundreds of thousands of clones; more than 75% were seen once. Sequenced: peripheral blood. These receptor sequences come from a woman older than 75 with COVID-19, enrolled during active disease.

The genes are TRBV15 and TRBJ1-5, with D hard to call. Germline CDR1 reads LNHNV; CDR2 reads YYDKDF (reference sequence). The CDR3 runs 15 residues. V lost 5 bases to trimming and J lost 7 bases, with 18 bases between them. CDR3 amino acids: CATSVDNSGRQPQHF. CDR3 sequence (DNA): TGTGCCACCAGCGTCGATAATTCGGGTCGCCAGCCCCAGCATTTT.

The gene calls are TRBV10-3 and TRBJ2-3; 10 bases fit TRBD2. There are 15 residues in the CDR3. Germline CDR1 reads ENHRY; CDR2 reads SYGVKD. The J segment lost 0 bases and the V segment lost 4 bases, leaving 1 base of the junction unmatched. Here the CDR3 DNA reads TGTGCCATCAGTGGGACTAGCGGTAGCACAGATACGCAGTATTTT. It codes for CAISGTSGSTDTQYF.

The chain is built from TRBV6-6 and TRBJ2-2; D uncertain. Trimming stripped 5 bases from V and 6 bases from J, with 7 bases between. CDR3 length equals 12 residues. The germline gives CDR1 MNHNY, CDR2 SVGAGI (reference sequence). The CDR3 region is CASSLFPGELFF. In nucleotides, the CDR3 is TGTGCCAGCAGTCTATTTCCCGGGGAGCTGTTTTTT.

The CDR3 protein is CASSLHPPSQVRPGNTIYF. In DNA, the CDR3 is TGTGCCAGCAGCCTCCACCCCCCATCACAGGTACGACCTGGAAACACCATATATTTT. This sequence joins TRBV5-5 and TRBJ1-3; D perhaps matches TRBD1 (5 bases). V was trimmed by 4 bases and J by 2 bases, leaving 25 bases between them. CDR1 and CDR2 (germline): SGHKS, YYEKEE (reference sequence). CDR3 length: 19 residues.

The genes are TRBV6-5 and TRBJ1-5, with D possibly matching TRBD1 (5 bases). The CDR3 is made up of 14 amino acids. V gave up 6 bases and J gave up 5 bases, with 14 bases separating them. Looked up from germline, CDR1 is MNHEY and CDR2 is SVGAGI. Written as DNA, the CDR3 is TGTGCCAGCAGGGGCAGCGGGGACTATCAGCCCCAGCATTTT. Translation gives CASRGSGDYQPQHF.

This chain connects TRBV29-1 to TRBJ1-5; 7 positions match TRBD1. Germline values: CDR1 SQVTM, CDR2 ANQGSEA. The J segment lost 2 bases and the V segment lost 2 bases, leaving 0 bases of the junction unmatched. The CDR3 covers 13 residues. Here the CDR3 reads CSVEQGGNQPQHF. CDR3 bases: TGCAGCGTTGAACAGGGGGGCAATCAGCCCCAGCATTTT. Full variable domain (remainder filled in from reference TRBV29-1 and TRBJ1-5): SAVISQKPSRDICQRGTSLTIQCQVDSQVTMMFWYRQQPGQSLTLIATANQGSEATYESGFVIDKFPISRPNLTFSTLTVSNMSPEDSSIYLCSVEQGGNQPQHFGDGTRLSIL.

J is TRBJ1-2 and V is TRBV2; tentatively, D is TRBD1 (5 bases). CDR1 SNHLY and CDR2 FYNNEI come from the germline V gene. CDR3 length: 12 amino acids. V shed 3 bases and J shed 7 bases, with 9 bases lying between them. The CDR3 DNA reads TGTGCCAGCAGTGAGGGGGGGATTGGCTACACCTTC. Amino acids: CASSEGGIGYTF.

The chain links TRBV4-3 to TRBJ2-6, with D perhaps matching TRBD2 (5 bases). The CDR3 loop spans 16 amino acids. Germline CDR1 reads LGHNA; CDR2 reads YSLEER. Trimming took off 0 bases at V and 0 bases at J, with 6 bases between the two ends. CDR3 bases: TGCGCCAGCAGCCAAGATCGGGGCTCTGGGGCCAACGTCCTGACTTTC. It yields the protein CASSQDRGSGANVLTF.

CDR3 protein: CSVEVTGGSYGYTF. As DNA, the CDR3 is TGCAGCGTTGAAGTGACAGGGGGCAGCTATGGCTACACCTTC. V gene TRBV29-1 combines with J gene TRBJ1-2, with 10 positions matching TRBD1. The CDR3 length is 14 residues. Germline V CDR1 and CDR2: SQVTM, ANQGSEA. V trimming: 1 base; J trimming: 4 bases; junction bases outside the gene matches: 3.

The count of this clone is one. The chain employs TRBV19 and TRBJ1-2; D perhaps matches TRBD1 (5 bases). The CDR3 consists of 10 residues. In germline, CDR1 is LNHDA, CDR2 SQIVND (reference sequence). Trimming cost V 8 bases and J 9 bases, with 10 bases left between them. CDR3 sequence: CASGTISYTF. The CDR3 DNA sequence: TGTGCCAGTGGGACTATTAGCTACACCTTC.

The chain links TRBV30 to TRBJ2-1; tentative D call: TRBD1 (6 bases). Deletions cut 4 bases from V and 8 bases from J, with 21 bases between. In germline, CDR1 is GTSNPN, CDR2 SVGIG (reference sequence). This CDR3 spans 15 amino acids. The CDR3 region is CAWNSGQSPLDEQFF. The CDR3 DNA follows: TGTGCCTGGAATTCCGGACAGAGCCCTTTAGATGAGCAGTTCTTC.

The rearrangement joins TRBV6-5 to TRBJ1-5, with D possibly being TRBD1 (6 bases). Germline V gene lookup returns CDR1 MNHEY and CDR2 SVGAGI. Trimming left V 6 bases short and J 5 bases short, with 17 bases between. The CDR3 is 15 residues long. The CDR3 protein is CASRNDRLGDQPQHF. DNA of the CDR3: TGTGCCAGCAGAAACGACAGGTTAGGCGATCAGCCCCAGCATTTT.

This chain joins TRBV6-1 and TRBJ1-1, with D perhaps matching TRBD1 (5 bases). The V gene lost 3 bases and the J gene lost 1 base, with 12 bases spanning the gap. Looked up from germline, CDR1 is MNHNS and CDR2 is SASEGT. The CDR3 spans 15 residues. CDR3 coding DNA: TGTGCCAGCAGTGACACAGGCCTTCAGAACACTGAAGCTTTCTTT. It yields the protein CASSDTGLQNTEAFF.

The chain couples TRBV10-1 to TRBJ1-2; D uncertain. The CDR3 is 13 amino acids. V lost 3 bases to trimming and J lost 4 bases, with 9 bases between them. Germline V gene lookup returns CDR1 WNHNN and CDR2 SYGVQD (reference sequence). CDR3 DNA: TGCGCCAGCAGTGACCGTCAGGCCTATGGCTACACCTTC. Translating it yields CASSDRQAYGYTF.

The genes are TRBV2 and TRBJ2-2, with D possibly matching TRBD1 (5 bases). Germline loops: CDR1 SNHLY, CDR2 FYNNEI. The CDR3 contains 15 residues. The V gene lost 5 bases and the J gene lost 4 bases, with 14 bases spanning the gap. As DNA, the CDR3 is TGTGCCAGCAGTTATATTGGGGCGCGCACCGGGGAGCTGTTTTTT. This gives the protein CASSYIGARTGELFF. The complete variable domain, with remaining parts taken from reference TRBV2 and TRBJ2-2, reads EPEVTQTPSHQVTQMGQEVILRCVPISNHLYFYWYRQILGQKVEFLVSFYNNEISEKSEIFDDQFSVERPDGSNFTLKIRSTKLEDSAMYFCASSYIGARTGELFFGEGSRLTVL.

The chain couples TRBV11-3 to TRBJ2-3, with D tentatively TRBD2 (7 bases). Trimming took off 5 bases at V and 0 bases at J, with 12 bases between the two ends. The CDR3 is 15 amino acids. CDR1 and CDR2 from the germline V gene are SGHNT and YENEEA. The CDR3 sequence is CASSRRGGSTDTQYF. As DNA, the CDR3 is TGTGCCAGCAGCCGTAGGGGGGGGAGCACAGATACGCAGTATTTT.

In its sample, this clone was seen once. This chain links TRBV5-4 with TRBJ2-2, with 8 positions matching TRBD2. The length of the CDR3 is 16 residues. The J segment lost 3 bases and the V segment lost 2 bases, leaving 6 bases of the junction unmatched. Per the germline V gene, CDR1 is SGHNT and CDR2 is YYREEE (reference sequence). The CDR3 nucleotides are TGTGCCAGCAGCTTAAGGGGGGGACTAGACACCGGGGAGCTGTTTTTT. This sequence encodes CASSLRGGLDTGELFF.

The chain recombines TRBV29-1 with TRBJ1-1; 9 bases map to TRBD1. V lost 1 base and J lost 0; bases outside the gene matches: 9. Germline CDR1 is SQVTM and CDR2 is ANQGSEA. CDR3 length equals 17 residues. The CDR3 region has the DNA TGCAGCGTTGAAGGGGGGACAGGGTTGGGGATGAACACTGAAGCTTTCTTT. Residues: CSVEGGTGLGMNTEAFF.

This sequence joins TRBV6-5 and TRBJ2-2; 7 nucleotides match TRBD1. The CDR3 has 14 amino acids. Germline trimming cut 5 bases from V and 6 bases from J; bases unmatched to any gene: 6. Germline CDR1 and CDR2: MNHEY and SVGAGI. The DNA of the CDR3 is TGTGCCAGCAGTAAGGGGGCCATCCCCGGGGAGCTGTTTTTT. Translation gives CASSKGAIPGELFF.

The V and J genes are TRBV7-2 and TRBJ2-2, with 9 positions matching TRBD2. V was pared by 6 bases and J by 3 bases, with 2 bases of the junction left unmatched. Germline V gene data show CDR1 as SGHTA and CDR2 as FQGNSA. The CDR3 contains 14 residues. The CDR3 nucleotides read TGTGCCAGCAGTCGACTAGCGGACACCGGGGAGCTGTTTTTT. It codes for CASSRLADTGELFF.

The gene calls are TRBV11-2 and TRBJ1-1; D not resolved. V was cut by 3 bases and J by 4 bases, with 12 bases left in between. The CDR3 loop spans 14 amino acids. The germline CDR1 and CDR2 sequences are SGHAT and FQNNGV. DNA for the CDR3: TGTGCCAGCAGCTTCGGAGGAACTAGCACTGAAGCTTTCTTT. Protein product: CASSFGGTSTEAFF.

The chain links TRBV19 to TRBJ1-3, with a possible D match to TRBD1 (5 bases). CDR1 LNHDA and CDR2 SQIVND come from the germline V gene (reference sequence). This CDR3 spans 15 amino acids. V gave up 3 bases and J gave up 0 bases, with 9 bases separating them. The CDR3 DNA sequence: TGTGCCAGTAGTATCCAGGGCGACTCTGGAAACACCATATATTTT. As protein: CASSIQGDSGNTIYF.

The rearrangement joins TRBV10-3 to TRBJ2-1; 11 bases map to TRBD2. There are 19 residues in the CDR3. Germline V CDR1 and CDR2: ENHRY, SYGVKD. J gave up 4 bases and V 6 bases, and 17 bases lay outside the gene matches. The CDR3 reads CAIRGLASGGPQSYNEQFF. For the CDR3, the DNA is TGTGCCATCAGGGGCCTAGCTAGCGGGGGGCCTCAATCTTACAATGAGCAGTTCTTC.

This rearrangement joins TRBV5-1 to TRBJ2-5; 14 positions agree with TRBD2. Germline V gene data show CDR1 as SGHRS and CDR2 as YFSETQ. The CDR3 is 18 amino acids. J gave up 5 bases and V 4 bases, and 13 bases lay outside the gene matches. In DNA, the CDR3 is TGCGCCAGCAGCCCCGGGACTAGCGGGGGTTCCGGCGTGGAGACCCAGTACTTC. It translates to CASSPGTSGGSGVETQYF.

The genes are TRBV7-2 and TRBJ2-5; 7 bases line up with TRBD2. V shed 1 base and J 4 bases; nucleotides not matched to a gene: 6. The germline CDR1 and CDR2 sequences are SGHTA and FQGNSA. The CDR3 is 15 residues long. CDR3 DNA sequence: TGTGCCAGCAGCTTAGGGGGGGGAACGACAGAGACCCAGTACTTC. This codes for CASSLGGGTTETQYF.